This T cell receptor beta chain was recorded in a study of blood T cell repertoires in COVID-19 (dated by TCRdb to 2018 to 2020). Concerning the study at large: Collaborator samples came from the United States, Italy and Spain and covered acute and convalescent phases of COVID-19. The dataset comprised deeply sampled blood TCRbeta repertoires from subjects exposed to, actively infected with, or recovered from COVID-19. The samples were drawn from two sources: the first 160 participants of the ongoing ImmuneRACE study, and 1,200 or so subjects contributed by 6 global collaborators. Where available, HLA class I and class II types were taken from metadata supplied by the sample provider and were not determined by assay-based typing. The prospective study material was composed of cDNA or gDNA derived from T cells, B-cell-depleted T cells, or PBMCs. The repertoires were released in a freely available public database intended as a resource for research on the immune response to SARS-CoV-2. Sample metadata almost always included a de-identified subject ID, COVID-19 status, age in years and sex.

Overall study results and their limits: The amount of clinical and demographic metadata varied by source and participant and was provided uncurated.

One collaborating source in Seattle enrolled patients while the patients were actively infected and followed the patients over time throughout the course of disease. Each collaborating institution followed its own protocols to collect whole blood in K2EDTA tubes. For TCRbeta analysis, collaborators shipped samples as frozen whole blood, isolated PBMCs, or DNA extracted from either of those sample types. This clone was counted once. Its cognate antigen has yet to be identified. The input lacks base qualities; no much larger clone sits a single base away. From cysteine to phenylalanine, the CDR3 is 15 amino acids long. The kept DNA is CDR3 alone, 45 bases in frame from the first base. The germline V gene encodes CDR1 MDHEN and CDR2 SYDVKM. V has 5 bases trimmed and J has 2 bases trimmed; junction bases matching no gene number 1. TCRbeta CDR3 regions were amplified from genomic DNA by means of the immunoSEQ Assay, a bias-controlled multiplex PCR. The authors' pipeline ran thus. Within the assay, amplification of reference gene primers was used to estimate how many nucleated cells each sample contained. To quantify the absolute abundance of each unique TCRbeta CDR3 rearrangement, sequence reads were collapsed and filtered. For each sample, productive Simpson clonality was calculated by taking the square root of Simpson's diversity index across productive rearrangements. In TCRdb, the immuneACCESS table is reduced to in-frame sequences with V and J assigned. These tables do not hold every clone; where another copy was compared, an unresolved V gene accounts for under half, and the others remain unexplained. Clone size and V and J calls were adopted from that table, with D and trimming inferred from the DNA. The sample table contains approximately 29,000 clones; only one count was recorded for approximately 93% of them. Clones ranked in the top ten supply 0.8% to 0.9% of the sample.

The sequenced sample consisted of peripheral blood. The chain is encoded by TRBV28 joined to TRBJ2-1; TRBD2 matches 12 bases in the middle. This receptor was taken from a woman aged 70 to 79 with COVID-19, enrolled during active disease. The nucleotide sequence is given as TGTGCCAGCAGTACTAGCGGGAGGACCTACAATGAGCAGTTCTTC. This sequence encodes CASSTSGRTYNEQFF.